This is a list of T cell receptor beta chains from one sample in a study of T cell changes during pregnancy in multiple sclerosis. The assay was immunoSEQ multiplex PCR, and TCRdb's table has in-frame clones only and misses some. The table has 83,000 or so clones, 94% seen once. Sample: peripheral blood, taken after pregnancy. Source of these receptors: a female donor in good health, enrolled as a control in a pregnancy study. CDR3s include the opening cysteine and the closing phenylalanine or tryptophan. The D gene is left open where the match is weak. Only some rows state a clone size, as once, few, many or a class for expanded clones.

abundance	v_gene	d_gene	j_gene	CDR3nt	CDR3aa
-	TRBV19	TRBD2	TRBJ2-3	TGTGCCAGTAGCTGGGCTAGCGGAACAGATACGCAGTATTTT	CASSWASGTDTQYF
-	TRBV19	-	TRBJ2-1	TGTGCCAGTAGAAAACAGGGGGGGGTGGACAATGAGCAGTTCTTC	CASRKQGGVDNEQFF
-	TRBV21-1	-	TRBJ2-7	TGTGCCAGCAGCGACAGCTCCTACGAGCAGTACTTC	CASSDSSYEQYF
-	TRBV28	TRBD1	TRBJ1-4	TGTGCCAGCAGTTCCTCAGGGGGCGGGGAAAAACTGTTTTTT	CASSSSGGGEKLFF
-	TRBV5-1	TRBD1	TRBJ2-1	TGCGCCAGCAGAACCTCAGGGGGTAACTCCTACAATGAGCAGTTCTTC	CASRTSGGNSYNEQFF
-	TRBV19	-	TRBJ2-1	TGTGCCAGTAGTATATCAGGATACAATGAGCAGTTCTTC	CASSISGYNEQFF
-	TRBV6-1	-	TRBJ2-7	TGTGCCAGCAGTGCAGTAGGGGATACCTACGAGCAGTACTTC	CASSAVGDTYEQYF
-	TRBV6-5	-	TRBJ2-3	TGTGCCAGCAGTAAGCTGGGGGGTAAAAAAGATACGCAGTATTTT	CASSKLGGKKDTQYF
-	TRBV6-6	TRBD2	TRBJ2-3	TGTGCCAGCAGTTACTCCGGGCGGGAGCCCACAGATACGCAGTATTTT	CASSYSGREPTDTQYF
-	TRBV5-4	-	TRBJ2-3	TGTGCCAGCATGCCCAAGCCCACAGATACGCAGTATTTT	CASMPKPTDTQYF
once	TRBV27	-	TRBJ2-1	TGTGCCAGCAGTTCGGGGGGCCCCAATGAGCAGTTCTTC	CASSSGGPNEQFF
-	TRBV28	-	TRBJ1-2	TGTGCCAGCACTCCTACAGGCTTAACTAACTATGGCTACACCTTC	CASTPTGLTNYGYTF
-	TRBV2	TRBD1	TRBJ1-1	TGTGCCAGCATCAGACAGGGGGTAACTGAAGCTTTCTTT	CASIRQGVTEAFF
-	TRBV4-2	-	TRBJ2-2	TGTGCCAGCAGCCAAGTCAGGAGGGGGCGAAACACCGGGGAGCTGTTTTTT	CASSQVRRGRNTGELFF
-	TRBV5-1	TRBD1	TRBJ2-2	TGCGCCAGCAGCCCCTGGACAGGGGCAAGGGGTGACACCGGGGAGCTGTTTTTT	CASSPWTGARGDTGELFF
once	TRBV11-2	TRBD2	TRBJ2-7	TGTGCCAGCAGCTTAGTGGGGGGGGTCGAGCAGTACTTC	CASSLVGGVEQYF
-	TRBV28	TRBD1	TRBJ1-5	TGTGCCAGCAGTTTTCTGTCAGGGGGCCGCAATCAGCCCCAGCATTTT	CASSFLSGGRNQPQHF
-	TRBV6-1	-	TRBJ2-3	TGTGCCAGCAGTTCGCCCAGGGGTGCTTCGCAGTATTTT	CASSSPRGASQYF
-	TRBV4-1	TRBD2	TRBJ2-3	TGCGCCAGCAGCCAAGATGGTCCAAGCGGGAGAGATACGCAGTATTTT	CASSQDGPSGRDTQYF
-	TRBV7-2	TRBD2	TRBJ2-1	TGTGCCAGCAGGCTCGGACTAGCGGGGAAAGAGCAGTTCTTC	CASRLGLAGKEQFF
-	TRBV18	TRBD2	TRBJ2-2	TGTGCCAGCTCAGGAGCGGGGAGGAACACCGGGGAGCTGTTTTTT	CASSGAGRNTGELFF
-	TRBV30	TRBD1	TRBJ2-2	TGTGCCGGACAGGGGCCCTACACCGGGGAGCTGTTTTTT	CAGQGPYTGELFF
-	TRBV9	-	TRBJ2-5	TGTGCCAGCAGCTCCCGAACGGGAGTAGAGACCCAGTACTTC	CASSSRTGVETQYF
-	TRBV19	TRBD2	TRBJ2-7	TGTGCCAGTACTCCGGTCGCGGGAGGGTTAGAGCAGTACTTC	CASTPVAGGLEQYF
-	TRBV7-9	-	TRBJ2-1	TGTGCCAGCAGCTTCGGGGGAGAGCTGTTCTTC	CASSFGGELFF
-	TRBV5-4	-	TRBJ2-7	TGTGCCAGCAGCAAGGGGACTTCCTACGAGCAGTACTTC	CASSKGTSYEQYF
-	TRBV5-1	TRBD2	TRBJ2-1	TGCGCCAGCAGCCCCCAACTAGCGGCCGCTGAGCAGTTCTTC	CASSPQLAAAEQFF
-	TRBV2	-	TRBJ2-7	TGTGCCAGCAGTGAAATTAGGGGGTCCAACGAGCAGTACTTC	CASSEIRGSNEQYF
-	TRBV7-9	TRBD1	TRBJ2-7	TGTGCCAGCAGCGACCGGGACAGAGGAGAGCAGTACTTC	CASSDRDRGEQYF
-	TRBV25-1	TRBD1	TRBJ1-1	TGTGCCAGCAGTGAATCAGGTAGGGTGGGACAGAAGAACACTGAAGCTTTCTTT	CASSESGRVGQKNTEAFF
-	TRBV5-1	-	TRBJ2-7	TGCGCCAGCACGGGACAAACCTCCTACGAGCAGTACTTC	CASTGQTSYEQYF
-	TRBV14	-	TRBJ2-7	TGTGCCAGCAGCCAAGTTAGCGAGCAGTACTTC	CASSQVSEQYF
-	TRBV2	TRBD2	TRBJ2-1	TGTGCCAGCAGTCCTTCCATAGCGGGAGCCATCAATGAGCAGTTCTTC	CASSPSIAGAINEQFF
-	TRBV25-1	-	TRBJ2-5	TGTGCCAGCAGTAATGCAGGGGACGAGACCCAGTACTTC	CASSNAGDETQYF
-	TRBV5-1	TRBD2	TRBJ2-2	TGCGCCAGCAGCTTGGCGTCGACTAGCGGGAATACCGGGGAGCTGTTTTTT	CASSLASTSGNTGELFF
-	TRBV2	TRBD1	TRBJ2-7	TGTGCCAGCACCAAGGGGACAGGCAGCGAGCAGTACTTC	CASTKGTGSEQYF
-	TRBV28	-	TRBJ2-7	TGTGCCAGCAGTGGGGTTGTGGGAGGCCCCTACGAGCAGTACTTC	CASSGVVGGPYEQYF
-	TRBV27	TRBD2	TRBJ2-1	TGTGCCAGCAGTATTACTAGCGGGAGTGGCAATGAGCAGTTCTTC	CASSITSGSGNEQFF
-	TRBV5-4	TRBD2	TRBJ2-1	TGTGCCAGCACCGCCGGGACTAGCGGGGGGAATGAGCAGTTCTTC	CASTAGTSGGNEQFF
-	TRBV14	TRBD2	TRBJ2-1	TGTGCCAGCAGCCCGTTAGCGGGGTCCTACAATGAGCAGTTCTTC	CASSPLAGSYNEQFF
-	TRBV27	TRBD1	TRBJ2-7	TGTGCCAGCAGTTACTCGTCGGGACAGACCTACGAGCAGTACTTC	CASSYSSGQTYEQYF
-	TRBV14	TRBD2	TRBJ2-3	TGTGCCAGCAGCCAAGAGAGTCCCCTACTAGCGGGGGCCACAGATACGCAGTATTTT	CASSQESPLLAGATDTQYF
once	TRBV28	TRBD1	TRBJ1-2	TGTGCCAGCAGTCCTCGGGACAGGGACTATGGCTACACCTTC	CASSPRDRDYGYTF
-	TRBV11-1	-	TRBJ2-1	TGTGCCAGCAGCCCTTGGACTAGGGGGATATACAATGAGCAGTTCTTC	CASSPWTRGIYNEQFF
-	TRBV19	-	TRBJ2-6	TGTGCCAGTAGTATACAGGGGCTTTCTGGGGCCAACGTCCTGACTTTC	CASSIQGLSGANVLTF
-	TRBV6-1	-	TRBJ2-7	TGTGCCAGCGGCTCAGGGGGGCGTGAGCAGTACTTC	CASGSGGREQYF
-	TRBV13	-	TRBJ2-3	TGTGCCAGCAGCCCTAGGACTCTTTGGAGCACAGATACGCAGTATTTT	CASSPRTLWSTDTQYF
-	TRBV5-8	TRBD1	TRBJ1-5	TGTGCCAGCAGCAGAAACGACAGGGCCCAAAGCGAGCCCCAGCATTTT	CASSRNDRAQSEPQHF
-	TRBV30	TRBD2	TRBJ2-2	TGTGCCTGGAGTGTAATGACTAGCCGTAGCACCGGGGAGCTGTTTTTT	CAWSVMTSRSTGELFF
-	TRBV4-1	-	TRBJ2-5	TGCGCCAGCAGCCAAGCACTAGGACAAGAGACCCAGTACTTC	CASSQALGQETQYF
-	TRBV5-1	-	TRBJ2-5	TGCGCCAGCAGCTTGGCCGGGGAGACCCAGTACTTC	CASSLAGETQYF
-	TRBV6-1	TRBD1	TRBJ1-3	TGTGCCAGCAGTGAAAGGTTTGGGACAGGGCACTCTGGAAACACCATATATTTT	CASSERFGTGHSGNTIYF
-	TRBV28	-	TRBJ2-7	TGTGCCAGCAGTGTAACCAGAGGGCAAACCTACGAGCAGTACTTC	CASSVTRGQTYEQYF
once	TRBV7-9	-	TRBJ2-1	TGTGCCAGCAGCTTGGCCCATGAGCAGTTCTTC	CASSLAHEQFF
-	TRBV28	-	TRBJ1-2	TGTGGGACGGGAGCTTTCTATGGCTACACCTTC	CGTGAFYGYTF
-	TRBV4-2	TRBD2	TRBJ2-1	TGTGCCAGCAGCCAGAGTACTAGCGGGGGCCACAATGAGCAGTTCTTC	CASSQSTSGGHNEQFF
-	TRBV5-1	-	TRBJ2-1	TGCGCCAGCAGCTGGGCGGGGCCCTACAATGAGCAGTTCTTC	CASSWAGPYNEQFF